This T cell receptor beta chain was documented in a study of blood T cell repertoires in COVID-19. Study context: The United States, Italy and Spain provided the acute and convalescent COVID-19 samples. T cells, B-cell-depleted T cells, or PBMCs provided the cDNA or gDNA that served as material.

Germline V gives CDR1 SGHRS, CDR2 YFSETQ. The CDR3 extends over 14 amino acids. Trimming removed 3 bases at V and 3 bases at J, with 12 bases between. As handled by the study authors: Amplification of reference gene primers was used by the study to estimate nucleated cell counts. The table came from immunoSEQ multiplex PCR; TCRdb's copy has only in-frame clones and leaves some out. That table is the source of V, J and clone size, and D and trimming were worked out from the DNA. In the table there are tens of thousands of clones, 90% of which are singletons. The V call is TRBV5-1, the J call TRBJ1-2; D ambiguous. Material: peripheral blood. This TCR was recovered from a middle-aged man with acute or convalescent COVID-19. CDR3 residues: CASSYSVPDYGYTF. The DNA of the CDR3 is TGCGCCAGCAGCTACTCGGTCCCGGACTATGGCTACACCTTC.